The 30 T cell receptor beta chains below all came from one sample that was sequenced in a study of T cells in Graves' hyperthyroidism and ophthalmopathy. TCR beta CDR3 regions were amplified from RNA. Using the HTBI primer set, a first-round RT-PCR was run on the TCR CDR3. TCRdb re-derived calls from the multiplex PCR reads in MiXCR, one entry per CDR3 protein. Here the sample spans around 560,000 distinct CDR3 sequences, roughly 17% being singletons. The sample consisted of blood. These TCRs come from a woman younger than 30 with Graves' hyperthyroidism.

The V and J genes are TRBV5-1 and TRBJ1-4; the D is unclear. CDR1 SGHRS and CDR2 YFSETQ come from the germline V gene. V was pared by 7 bases and J by 0 bases, with 13 bases between. CDR3 length: 15 amino acids. The CDR3 region is CASRRTVATNEKLFF. DNA of the CDR3: TGCGCCAGCCGCCGGACGGTTGCAACTAATGAAAAACTGTTTTTT.

This clonotype was counted only a few times. J is TRBJ1-5 and V is TRBV6-7; D remains unclear. TRBV6-7 is designated an ORF whose function remains uncertain. This CDR3 is 15 amino acids long. Trimming left V 0 bases short and J 4 bases short, with 10 bases between. DNA of the CDR3: TGTGCCAGCAGTTACTCGACGGGGAGTAATCAGCCCCAGCATTTT. Its protein product is CASSYSTGSNQPQHF.

This clonotype was detected many times. The chain carries TRBV5-1 and TRBJ2-7; a weak D match, TRBD2 (5 bases). The V end lost 0 bases, the J end lost 0 bases, and 7 bases lay between the germline ends. Germline CDR1 SGHRS, CDR2 YFSETQ. The CDR3 has 14 amino acids. CDR3 loop: CASSLDGLSYEQYF. The CDR3 nucleotides read TGCGCCAGCAGCTTGGATGGACTCTCCTACGAGCAGTACTTC.

The V call is TRBV5-4, the J call TRBJ2-7; 11 nucleotides match TRBD2. This CDR3 is 14 amino acids long. V dropped 5 bases and J dropped 9; count of bases not matched to a gene: 10. CDR1 SGHNT and CDR2 YYREEE come from the germline V gene (reference sequence). The CDR3 sequence: CASRVAGGPSRQYF. Written as DNA, the CDR3 is TGTGCCAGCAGGGTAGCGGGAGGGCCTTCCAGGCAGTACTTC.

On this clonotype: It may be a read error: a sequence one base away is much more abundant. V gene TRBV12-3 or TRBV12-4 combines with J gene TRBJ1-1, with D possibly being TRBD1 (5 bases). The CDR3 is 13 residues long. CDR3: CASPPDMNTEAYF. The CDR3 DNA reads TGTGCCAGCCCCCCGGACATGAACACTGAAGCTTACTTT.

This clonotype has just a few counts. The gene calls are TRBV6-2 or TRBV6-3 and TRBJ2-1, with 7 bases fitting TRBD2. Trimming cost V 7 bases and J 3 bases; bases outside gene matches: 9. Germline V lookup: CDR1 MNHEY, CDR2 SVGEGT. The CDR3 length is 15 residues. CDR3: CASTRPGLDYNEQFF. The DNA of the CDR3 is TGTGCCAGCACTAGACCCGGACTAGACTACAATGAGCAGTTCTTC.

On this clonotype: A much larger clone sits a single nucleotide away, making a read error possible. The rearrangement joins TRBV5-1 to TRBJ1-1; D call uncertain. CDR3 size: 14 residues. Germline V gene lookup returns CDR1 SGHRS and CDR2 YFSETQ. The chain's CDR3 is CAGRTSTLNTEAFF. The CDR3, as DNA: TGCGCCGGCAGAACTTCGACACTGAACACTGAAGCTTTCTTT. The entire variable domain, with the rest obtained from reference TRBV5-1 and TRBJ1-1, is as follows: KAGVTQTPRYLIKTRGQQVTLSCSPISGHRSVSWYQQTPGQGLQFLFEYFSETQRNKGNFPGRFSGRQFSNSRSEMNVSTLELGDSALYLCAGRTSTLNTEAFFGQGTRLTVV.

This clonotype has a handful of counts. This chain uses TRBV6-1 with TRBJ2-7; no firm D call. This CDR3 has 15 amino acids. Trimming removed 7 bases from V and 5 bases from J, with 21 bases in between. The germline V gene encodes CDR1 MNHNS and CDR2 SASEGT. The CDR3 DNA sequence: TGTGCCAGCACCCCGCAGTCATGGCTGCGGAACGAGCAGTACTTC. Its translation is CASTPQSWLRNEQYF.

The rearrangement links TRBV4-1 to TRBJ1-3, with D maybe TRBD1 (5 bases). Per the germline V gene, CDR1 is MGHRA and CDR2 is YSYEKL. The CDR3 spans 15 residues. V lost 4 bases and J lost 4, with 14 bases in between. CDR3 sequence reads: CASSLPWGNGNTIYF. The DNA for the CDR3 is TGCGCCAGCAGCCTCCCTTGGGGGAACGGAAACACCATATATTTT.

The CDR3 is CASRQERNSPLHF. The CDR3 bases are TGTGCCAGCAGACAGGAACGGAATTCACCCCTCCACTTT. This rearrangement joins TRBV2 to TRBJ1-6; D might be TRBD1 (5 bases). This CDR3 is 13 amino acids long. Germline CDR1 SNHLY, CDR2 FYNNEI. Trimming removed 6 bases at V and 7 bases at J, with 10 bases between.

The chain is built from TRBV6-2 or TRBV6-3 and TRBJ2-1, with D perhaps TRBD1 (6 bases). V lost 2 bases and J lost 6, with 11 bases in between. CDR1 is MNHEY, CDR2 SVGEGT, per germline. The CDR3 spans 14 residues. This CDR3 is CASSYNRASNEQFF. The CDR3 bases are TGTGCCAGCAGTTACAACAGGGCCAGCAATGAGCAGTTCTTC.

This clonotype was observed at least ten times. This chain joins TRBV5-1 and TRBJ1-1; D might be TRBD1 (5 bases). Between the trimmed V and J ends, which lost 1 base and 3 bases, there was a span of 10 bases. The CDR3 is made up of 14 amino acids. Germline V gene data show CDR1 as SGHRS and CDR2 as YFSETQ. The CDR3 DNA sequence: TGCGCCAGCAGCTTGTCCGGGACCGACACTGAAGCTTTCTTT. Amino acid sequence: CASSLSGTDTEAFF.

This clonotype was observed at least ten times. V and J are TRBV6-1 and TRBJ2-7; 9 nucleotides align to TRBD2. CDR1 is MNHNS, CDR2 SASEGT, per germline. Trimming at V came to 6 bases and at J to 4 bases, leaving 16 bases not matched to a gene. This CDR3 comprises 17 residues. The CDR3 DNA sequence: TGTGCCAGCAGCCGCACCGGAGTAGCGGGAGTGTTGTACGAGCAGTACTTC. Translating gives CASSRTGVAGVLYEQYF.

In the case of this clonotype: This may arise from a read error, as a much more abundant clone is one base away. The genes are TRBV12-3 or TRBV12-4 and TRBJ2-3, with TRBD2 matching over 10 bases. The CDR3 consists of 15 residues. With 2 bases clipped from V and 6 bases from J, the junction kept 5 bases outside the gene matches. The CDR3 protein is CASSLSSGRRDTQYF. The DNA for the CDR3 is TGTGCCAGCAGTTTATCTAGCGGGAGACGGGATACGCAGTATTTT.

This rearrangement joins TRBV15 to TRBJ2-7; D call uncertain. V lost 6 bases, J lost 0 bases, and 9 bases lay in between. There are 13 residues in the CDR3. Germline V gene sequence: CDR1 LNHNV, CDR2 YYDKDF (reference sequence). CDR3 sequence: CATSRRSSYEQYF. DNA of the CDR3: TGTGCCACCAGTCGACGGAGCTCCTACGAGCAGTACTTC.

This clonotype has at least ten counts. This chain joins TRBV20-1 and TRBJ2-3; possibly TRBD2 for D (5 bases). Trimming shortened V by 5 bases and J by 1 base, and 16 bases separated the two germline ends. CDR1 and CDR2 from the germline V gene are DFQATT and SNEGSKA (reference sequence). The CDR3 covers 15 residues. CDR3 protein: CSADTRSRGTDTQYF. The CDR3 DNA reads TGCAGTGCTGACACTAGGTCCCGAGGCACAGATACGCAGTATTTT.

In this sample, this clonotype turned up once. This sequence joins TRBV18 and TRBJ1-1; D is possibly TRBD1 (5 bases). Germline-derived CDR1 and CDR2 are KGHSH and LQKENI. CDR3 length: 15 amino acids. The ends were cut back, 4 bases at V and 1 base at J, with 13 bases in the middle. The CDR3: CASSRNGGSNTEAFF. The DNA of the CDR3 is TGTGCCAGCTCACGAAATGGGGGATCGAACACTGAAGCTTTCTTT.

This clonotype was counted ten times or more. The genes are TRBV20-1 and TRBJ2-2; D is perhaps TRBD1 (6 bases). The CDR3 is 13 amino acids. Germline CDR1 is DFQATT and CDR2 is SNEGSKA (reference sequence). V lost 3 bases to trimming and J lost 7 bases, with 12 bases between them. The CDR3 bases are TGCAGTGCTAGTACAGGGTCGGTCGGGGAGCTGTTTTTT. Its protein is CSASTGSVGELFF.

This rearrangement joins TRBV20-1 to TRBJ1-3; 7 bases are a match to TRBD1. The ends lost 3 bases at V and 0 bases at J; junction bases unmatched: 2. The CDR3 consists of 14 residues. CDR1 and CDR2 (germline): DFQATT, SNEGSKA (reference sequence). CDR3 in amino acids: CSARDRLSGNTIYF. The CDR3 DNA reads as TGCAGTGCTAGGGACAGGCTCTCTGGAAACACCATATATTTT.

CDR3: CASSGTAQGSPLHF. CDR3 bases: TGCGCCAGCAGTGGGACCGCTCAAGGGTCACCCCTCCACTTT. This chain connects TRBV10-1 to TRBJ1-6; D is undetermined. This CDR3 has 14 amino acids. Germline lookup yields CDR1 WNHNN and CDR2 SYGVQD (reference sequence). Trimming left V 4 bases short and J 10 bases short, with 14 bases between.

In its sample, this clonotype was seen many times. V is TRBV28 and J is TRBJ2-4, with 8 bases identical to TRBD1. CDR1 and CDR2 (germline): MDHEN, SYDVKM. The trim removed 5 bases at V and 2 bases at J, leaving 8 bases unmatched. The CDR3 extends over 16 amino acids. The CDR3 DNA follows: TGTGCCAGCAGTATAACAGGGGGGTCGACCAAAAACATTCAGTACTTC. Translation: CASSITGGSTKNIQYF.

In DNA, the CDR3 is TGCAGTGCTAGGGGACCGTATGGCTACACCTTC. Encoded protein: CSARGPYGYTF. The genes are TRBV20-1 and TRBJ1-2; D might be TRBD1 (5 bases). This CDR3 contains 11 residues. Trimming took 3 bases from V and 5 from J, leaving 7 bases between them. Germline loops: CDR1 DFQATT, CDR2 SNEGSKA (reference sequence).

This clonotype showed up just a few times. The rearrangement links TRBV20-1 to TRBJ1-6; D unresolved. The germline CDR1 and CDR2 sequences are DFQATT and SNEGSKA (reference sequence). CDR3 length: 16 amino acids. Trimming stripped 6 bases from V and 0 bases from J, with 15 bases between. As DNA, the CDR3 is TGCAGTGCGGCGGGAACAGCCGACTCCTATAATTCACCCCTCCACTTT. Encoded protein: CSAAGTADSYNSPLHF.

This rearrangement joins TRBV4-3 to TRBJ2-1, with D unresolved. The germline CDR1 and CDR2 sequences are LGHNA and YSLEER. The CDR3 spans 15 residues. Trimming left V 2 bases short and J 5 bases short, with 13 bases between. The CDR3 loop reads CASSQRNSNDNEQFF. CDR3 coding DNA: TGCGCCAGCAGCCAACGGAACTCCAACGACAATGAGCAGTTCTTC.

This sequence joins TRBV7-6 and TRBJ2-7, with a weak D call TRBD1 (6 bases). V lost 3 bases and J lost 2, with 17 bases in between. Germline V CDR1 and CDR2: SGHVS, FNYEAQ. This CDR3 is built from 16 residues. The CDR3 loop is CASSFQEGQGTYEQYF. CDR3 nucleotide sequence: TGTGCCAGCAGCTTCCAAGAGGGGCAGGGGACCTACGAGCAGTACTTC.

The chain couples TRBV6-2 or TRBV6-3 to TRBJ1-2; D is undetermined. The V end was cut by 8 bases, the J end by 4 bases, with 14 bases between. The CDR3 sequence is 13 residues long. Germline V gene lookup returns CDR1 MNHEY and CDR2 SVGEGT. This CDR3 is CASAKTEGYGYTF. The CDR3 bases are TGTGCCAGCGCTAAGACGGAGGGCTATGGCTACACCTTC.

This clonotype has at least ten counts. This chain connects TRBV7-2 to TRBJ1-5; 10 bases are shared with TRBD1. This CDR3 region has 15 residues. Per germline, CDR1 SGHTA and CDR2 FQGNSA. Trimming took 5 bases from V and 7 from J; bases not matched to a gene: 8. CDR3 sequence (DNA): TGTGCCAGCAGCCCCGGGACAGGGGTATACCAGCCCCAGCATTTT. Translating it yields CASSPGTGVYQPQHF.

The V call is TRBV12-3 or TRBV12-4, the J call TRBJ1-2; D is uncertain. V was shortened by 3 bases and J by 7 bases, with 9 bases between the two germline ends. This CDR3 has 12 residues. Here the CDR3 reads CASSFEGPGYTF. The CDR3 coding sequence is TGTGCCAGCAGTTTTGAAGGTCCTGGCTACACCTTC.

This chain uses TRBV4-1 with TRBJ2-1, with TRBD2 matching over 9 bases. CDR1 is MGHRA and CDR2 is YSYEKL in the germline V gene. With 0 bases clipped from V and 1 base from J, the junction kept 1 base outside the gene matches. CDR3 length equals 16 residues. The CDR3 nucleotides are TGCGCCAGCAGCCAAGAACTAGCGGGTTCCTACAATGAGCAGTTCTTC. This translates into CASSQELAGSYNEQFF.

This clonotype was recorded a few times. The chain has TRBV14 and TRBJ1-3, with a weak D call TRBD1 (5 bases). The V gene lost 0 bases and the J gene lost 0 bases, with 12 bases spanning the gap. This CDR3 has 17 amino acids. Germline V lookup: CDR1 SGHDN, CDR2 FVKESK. The CDR3 protein is CASSQDPGTRSGNTIYF. As DNA, the CDR3 is TGTGCCAGCAGCCAAGACCCAGGGACGCGCTCTGGAAACACCATATATTTT.